The 24 T cell receptor beta chains presented below share a single source sample, sequenced in a study of Ad26.COV2.S vaccination and SARS-CoV-2 variants. Treatment defined: around 19 received Ad26.COV2.S at low or high dose, single or two shots; 5 received placebo; per-sample allocation not given. After the first vaccine or placebo injection, samples were drawn on day 63. Method: immunoSEQ multiplex PCR; TCRdb's copy keeps in-frame clones and lacks some. This sample has a few hundred thousand clones, with roughly 90% found just once. Sequencing used peripheral blood, obtained in a trial of Ad26.COV2.S vaccine versus placebo. Receptors originate from a person aged 18-60 years who received the Ad26.COV2.S COVID-19 vaccine or a placebo.

This chain links TRBV7-2 with TRBJ2-5; TRBD1 matches at 9 bases. J lost 5 bases, V lost 5 bases, and 12 bases had no gene match. CDR1 and CDR2 (germline): SGHTA, FQGNSA. The CDR3 has 16 amino acids. CDR3 DNA sequence: TGTGCCAGCAGCCCGCTTAGGACAGGGGCGGGGGAGACCCAGTACTTC. Its translation is CASSPLRTGAGETQYF.

V is TRBV2 and J is TRBJ1-6; no firm D call. Trimming stripped 5 bases from V and 4 bases from J, with 12 bases between. The germline V gene encodes CDR1 SNHLY and CDR2 FYNNEI. The CDR3 covers 15 residues. Written as DNA, the CDR3 is TGTGCCAGCAGTTTCGCCCCTGGATATAATTCACCCCTCCACTTT. This encodes CASSFAPGYNSPLHF.

V is TRBV5-1 and J is TRBJ2-3; TRBD2 agrees at 7 bases. Germline CDR1 is SGHRS and CDR2 is YFSETQ. Trimming at V came to 3 bases and at J to 2 bases, leaving 9 bases not matched to a gene. The CDR3 is 16 amino acids. The CDR3 loop reads CASSSGEGRNTDTQYF. The CDR3 region has the DNA TGCGCCAGCAGCTCGGGGGAGGGGCGCAACACAGATACGCAGTATTTT.

This chain joins TRBV30 and TRBJ2-7, with D possibly TRBD1 on 6 matching bases. CDR3 length: 12 amino acids. Per germline, CDR1 GTSNPN and CDR2 SVGIG (reference sequence). The ends were cut back, 1 base at V and 2 bases at J, with 6 bases in the middle. This CDR3 reads CAWSAGAYEQYF. The CDR3 DNA follows: TGTGCCTGGAGTGCAGGGGCCTACGAGCAGTACTTC.

The V gene is TRBV4-2, the J gene TRBJ1-4; 7 positions match TRBD1. There are 20 residues in the CDR3. Germline V lookup: CDR1 LGHNA, CDR2 YNFKEQ. The ends lost 0 bases at V and 5 bases at J; junction bases unmatched: 18. Here the CDR3 reads CASSQDYHSGTVKRNEKLFF. Here the CDR3 DNA reads TGTGCCAGCAGCCAAGATTATCACTCCGGGACAGTGAAAAGAAATGAAAAACTGTTTTTT.

This clone has more than one count but fewer than ten. The chain links TRBV7-2 to TRBJ2-7; no definite D call. The CDR3 consists of 12 residues. Germline CDR1 is SGHTA and CDR2 is FQGNSA. The V end lost 2 bases, the J end lost 7 bases, and 9 bases lay between the germline ends. CDR3 nucleotide sequence: TGTGCCAGCAGCTTAATCCCCCAGGAGCAGTACTTC. It specifies CASSLIPQEQYF.

The CDR3 loop is CASSSGGDADTQYF. CDR3 nucleotides: TGTGCCAGTAGCTCCGGGGGGGACGCAGATACGCAGTATTTT. The chain joins TRBV19 to TRBJ2-3; 8 bases match TRBD2. CDR1 LNHDA and CDR2 SQIVND come from the germline V gene (reference sequence). The CDR3 is made up of 14 amino acids. V shed 6 bases, J shed 4 bases, and the junction held 6 bases outside the gene matches.

The chain joins TRBV30 to TRBJ2-7; D call uncertain. This CDR3 has 13 amino acids. Germline V gives CDR1 GTSNPN, CDR2 SVGIG (reference sequence). V lost 6 bases and J 9 bases, leaving 21 bases between the germline ends. Here the CDR3 DNA reads TGTGCCTGTCGGGTGCCCGAGACCCCGGGGCAGTACTTC. Translating gives CACRVPETPGQYF.

The chain couples TRBV18 to TRBJ1-1, with D possibly being TRBD1 (6 bases). CDR1 is KGHSH, CDR2 LQKENI, per germline. The CDR3 is made up of 15 amino acids. V was trimmed by 3 bases and J by 5 bases, leaving 16 bases between them. CDR3 sequence (DNA): TGTGCCAGCTCACCGCGGGGGGCTCGAATGACTGAAGCTTTCTTT. Its protein product is CASSPRGARMTEAFF.

The CDR3 nucleotides read TGTGCCAGCAGCGTAAGAGGGGGCGAGAATTCACCCCTCCACTTT. As protein: CASSVRGGENSPLHF. The chain joins TRBV9 to TRBJ1-6; 7 bases align to TRBD1. The CDR3 contains 15 residues. V lost 1 base and J lost 7; bases outside the gene matches: 5. Germline V gene sequence: CDR1 SGDLS, CDR2 YYNGEE.

The chain carries TRBV6-5 and TRBJ2-3, with 8 bases identical to TRBD1. This CDR3 contains 13 residues. With V trimmed by 6 bases and J by 1 base, 0 bases remained unmatched. Germline V lookup: CDR1 MNHEY, CDR2 SVGAGI. The DNA of the CDR3 is TGTGCCAGCAGGGGACAGGGCACAGATACGCAGTATTTT. Its protein is CASRGQGTDTQYF.

The chain combines TRBV5-1 with TRBJ1-4; D is unclear. Germline V gives CDR1 SGHRS, CDR2 YFSETQ. This CDR3 has 15 amino acids. V dropped 0 bases and J dropped 4 bases, with 10 bases sitting between them. The CDR3, as DNA: TGCGCCAGCAGCTTGGCGGGTTCCGGTAATGAAAAACTGTTTTTT. It codes for CASSLAGSGNEKLFF.

This chain uses TRBV4-2 with TRBJ1-1, with TRBD1 as a possible D gene (6 bases). V lost 4 bases and J lost 0, with 12 bases in between. The CDR3 totals 15 residues. In germline, CDR1 is LGHNA, CDR2 YNFKEQ. In DNA form, the CDR3 reads TGTGCCAGCAGCCCGACAGGTCCCCTGAACACTGAAGCTTTCTTT. Its protein product is CASSPTGPLNTEAFF.

The chain is built from TRBV5-6 and TRBJ2-2; 13 bases match TRBD2. The germline V gene encodes CDR1 SGHDT and CDR2 YYEEEE. The CDR3 is 14 residues long. The trim removed 5 bases at V and 6 bases at J, leaving 1 base unmatched. The CDR3 nucleotides are TGTGCCAGCAGGGGACTAGCGGGGCCCGGGGAGCTGTTTTTT. Encoded protein: CASRGLAGPGELFF.

The chain combines TRBV6-5 with TRBJ1-6, with a tentative D call TRBD1 (6 bases). V was pared by 5 bases and J by 9 bases, with 17 bases between. In germline, CDR1 is MNHEY, CDR2 SVGAGI. CDR3 length: 15 residues. CDR3: CASSNSGGAGSPLHF. CDR3 bases: TGTGCCAGCAGTAACAGCGGGGGGGCAGGTTCACCCCTCCACTTT.

CDR3 in amino acids: CASKDPPVGYEQYF. The CDR3 bases are TGTGCCAGCAAAGATCCACCCGTCGGGTACGAGCAGTACTTC. This chain joins TRBV2 and TRBJ2-7; D is unclear. The length of the CDR3 is 14 residues. V lost 7 bases to trimming and J lost 4 bases, with 17 bases between them. CDR1 and CDR2 (germline): SNHLY, FYNNEI.

The rearrangement uses TRBV5-1 and TRBJ2-5; possible D gene TRBD2, 5 bases. The V gene's germline CDR1 is SGHRS and CDR2 YFSETQ. Trimming stripped 4 bases from V and 1 base from J, with 14 bases between. The CDR3 is made up of 15 amino acids. The CDR3 coding sequence is TGCGCCAGCAGCCCGCCCGCAGGACTCCAAGAGACCCAGTACTTC. Translating gives CASSPPAGLQETQYF.

The rearrangement joins TRBV5-5 to TRBJ2-5; D is ambiguous. This CDR3 region has 16 residues. V lost 1 base to trimming and J lost 4 bases, with 17 bases between them. Germline values: CDR1 SGHKS, CDR2 YYEKEE (reference sequence). The CDR3 sequence is CASSLHGPMELETQYF. Here the CDR3 DNA reads TGTGCCAGCAGCTTGCATGGCCCGATGGAGCTAGAGACCCAGTACTTC.

The chain recombines TRBV19 with TRBJ1-5; D gene unclear. V lost 0 bases to trimming and J lost 6 bases, with 12 bases between them. Germline-derived CDR1 and CDR2 are LNHDA and SQIVND (reference sequence). The CDR3 contains 15 residues. CDR3 sequence: CASSIDLLYLQPQHF. CDR3 nucleotide sequence: TGTGCCAGTAGTATAGATCTACTGTACCTTCAGCCCCAGCATTTT.

The V and J genes are TRBV12-3 or TRBV12-4 and TRBJ1-5; D remains unclear. The V end lost 5 bases, the J end lost 5 bases, and 10 bases lay between the germline ends. The CDR3 runs to 13 residues. The CDR3 bases are TGTGCCAGCAGTCTAACTAAGGATCAGCCCCAGCATTTT. Translation: CASSLTKDQPQHF.

This clone was detected only once. The gene calls are TRBV18 and TRBJ2-2; 7 bases map to TRBD2. V shed 1 base, J shed 6 bases, and the junction held 2 bases outside the gene matches. The germline V gene has CDR1 KGHSH and CDR2 LQKENI. The CDR3 loop spans 14 amino acids. The CDR3 is CASSPQRGAGELFF. DNA of the CDR3: TGTGCCAGCTCACCACAACGGGGGGCCGGGGAGCTGTTTTTT.

The chain uses TRBV11-2 and TRBJ2-4, with a possible D match to TRBD1 (5 bases). This CDR3 has 17 amino acids. Deletions cut 1 base from V and 1 base from J, with 14 bases between. From germline, CDR1 is SGHAT and CDR2 FQNNGV. This chain's CDR3 is CASSLGWGLNAKNIQYF. In nucleotides, the CDR3 is TGTGCCAGCAGCTTAGGTTGGGGCCTAAATGCCAAAAACATTCAGTACTTC.

In the case of this clone: An end of the junction does not agree with germline; a read error may underlie this. The rearrangement joins TRBV18 to TRBJ1-2; TRBD1 is a possible D gene (5 bases). CDR3 length: 14 residues. CDR1 is KGHSH, CDR2 LQKENI, per germline. CDR3 bases: TGTGCCAGCTCGCCACCGGGACCGGAGGGCGGCTACACCTTC. Protein: CASSPPGPEGGYTF.

J is TRBJ2-2 and V is TRBV30; D might be TRBD1 (6 bases). This CDR3 has 14 residues. Deletions cut 2 bases from V and 7 bases from J, with 14 bases between. CDR1 is GTSNPN and CDR2 is SVGIG in the germline V gene (reference sequence). The DNA of the CDR3 is TGTGCCTGGAGTTCGGGTAGGGGGATCGGGGAGCTGTTTTTT. Protein sequence: CAWSSGRGIGELFF. The full variable domain, completed using reference TRBV30 and TRBJ2-2, is SQTIHQWPATLVQPVGSPLSLECTVEGTSNPNLYWYRQAAGRGLQLLFYSVGIGQISSEVPQNLSASRPQDRQFILSSKKLLLSDSGFYLCAWSSGRGIGELFFGEGSRLTVL.